The 23 T cell receptor beta chains in this list originate from one sample, sequenced in a study of blood T cells in healthy people across ages. PCR was performed a second time for roughly 7 to 12 cycles using a sample-barcoded 5' primer and a J-beta primer mix. TCRdb reanalysed the 5' RACE reads using MiXCR and keeps one entry per CDR3 protein. The sample has 1.5 million to 2 million distinct CDR3 sequences, around half seen once. Sequencing input: blood. The source is a middle-aged woman in good health.

In this sample, this clonotype turned up a few times. The CDR3 protein is CASSLRDRDNEQYF. The CDR3 DNA is TGTGCCAGCAGCTTGAGGGACAGGGATAATGAGCAGTACTTC. V usage is TRBV7-2 and J usage is TRBJ2-7; 9 bases match TRBD1. V dropped 3 bases and J dropped 7; count of bases not matched to a gene: 7. The CDR3 runs to 14 residues. Germline CDR1 reads SGHTA; CDR2 reads FQGNSA.

The sample holds a few counts of this clonotype. CDR3 residues: CSAPTSGGSPITDTQYF. CDR3 coding DNA: TGCAGTGCTCCGACTAGCGGGGGGTCCCCGATCACAGATACGCAGTATTTT. The chain couples TRBV20-1 to TRBJ2-3, with 13 bases matching TRBD2. J was trimmed by 2 bases and V by 5 bases; bases with no gene match: 10. Germline values: CDR1 DFQATT, CDR2 SNEGSKA (reference sequence). The CDR3 is 17 residues long.

This clonotype turned up a few times. The chain is built from TRBV6-2 or TRBV6-3 and TRBJ2-7, with 8 bases lining up with TRBD1. The germline V gene encodes CDR1 MNHEY and CDR2 SVGEGT. The CDR3 extends over 17 amino acids. Trimming cost V 5 bases and J 0 bases; bases outside gene matches: 12. CDR3 bases: TGTGCCAGCAGTCCTGCCGCGGGACAGGAAACCTCCTACGAGCAGTACTTC. Translation: CASSPAAGQETSYEQYF.

This clonotype was seen a handful of times. The chain recombines TRBV20-1 with TRBJ2-7; tentative D call: TRBD1 (6 bases). The V gene's germline CDR1 is DFQATT and CDR2 SNEGSKA (reference sequence). The CDR3 spans 18 residues. Trimming shortened V by 0 bases and J by 2 bases, and 23 bases separated the two germline ends. This CDR3 is CSARDTRGRGLGPYEQYF. CDR3 nucleotides: TGCAGTGCTAGAGATACGAGGGGGAGAGGGTTGGGGCCCTACGAGCAGTACTTC.

The chain recombines TRBV4-2 with TRBJ1-5; D is ambiguous. Trimming cost V 0 bases and J 7 bases, with 10 bases left between them. The CDR3 runs 14 residues. Germline-derived CDR1 and CDR2 are LGHNA and YNFKEQ. Written as DNA, the CDR3 is TGTGCCAGCAGCCAAGATTCTCTGTCCCAGCCCCAGCATTTT. Protein product: CASSQDSLSQPQHF.

This chain connects TRBV4-2 to TRBJ2-4; a weak D match, TRBD2 (6 bases). The DNA end is more similar to TRBJ2-7, so the J call may be wrong. The CDR3 loop spans 15 amino acids. Per the germline V gene, CDR1 is LGHNA and CDR2 is YNFKEQ. As DNA, the CDR3 is TGTGCCAGCAGCCAAGGCGGGGTTGGTTGGGACGAGCAGTACTTC. This gives the protein CASSQGGVGWDEQYF.

This rearrangement joins TRBV20-1 to TRBJ1-5; a weak D match, TRBD1 (6 bases). Germline CDR1 is DFQATT and CDR2 is SNEGSKA (reference sequence). The CDR3 length is 13 residues. The CDR3 DNA reads TGCAATGTCATGAGGGGGGTCGATCAGCCCCAGCATTTT. Its protein product is CNVMRGVDQPQHF.

The chain recombines TRBV12-3 or TRBV12-4 with TRBJ2-7; TRBD1 might be the D (5 bases). The tail of the sequence fits TRBJ2-5 better, so the J call may be wrong. There are 14 residues in the CDR3. CDR3 DNA sequence: TGTGCCAGCAGTTCCAAGGGGTTGATAGAGACCCAGTACTTC. Encoded protein: CASSSKGLIETQYF.

This chain joins TRBV4-3 and TRBJ2-1, with 10 bases matching TRBD1. CDR3 length: 16 amino acids. V gave up 4 bases and J gave up 3 bases; unmatched junction bases: 6. From germline, CDR1 is LGHNA and CDR2 YSLEER. As DNA, the CDR3 is TGCGCCAGCAGCCCCGAGACAGGGGGCCACTACAATGAGCAGTTCTTC. Translation gives CASSPETGGHYNEQFF.

V usage is TRBV20-1 and J usage is TRBJ1-2, with 11 bases fitting TRBD1. CDR1 is DFQATT, CDR2 SNEGSKA, per germline (reference sequence). Losses at the gene ends were 5 bases for V and 6 bases for J; bases not matched to a gene: 17. CDR3 size: 17 residues. The CDR3, as DNA: TGCAGTGCTGGGTTCTGGACAGGGGGCGGGGTGGGGAATGGCTACACCTTC. Translating it yields CSAGFWTGGGVGNGYTF.

This clonotype was counted a few times. This sequence joins TRBV7-9 and TRBJ2-1, with a weak D call TRBD2 (7 bases). V lost 1 base and J lost 0, with 13 bases in between. The length of the CDR3 is 17 residues. Germline V lookup: CDR1 SEHNR, CDR2 FQNEAQ (reference sequence). CDR3 sequence reads: CASSLGGGGGSYNEQFF. The CDR3 bases are TGTGCCAGCAGCTTAGGGGGCGGGGGCGGCTCCTACAATGAGCAGTTCTTC.

The rearrangement joins TRBV18 to TRBJ2-7; 9 bases are a match to TRBD1. The V gene's germline CDR1 is KGHSH and CDR2 LQKENI. V gave up 4 bases and J gave up 6 bases; unmatched junction bases: 7. This CDR3 has 14 residues. The CDR3 nucleotides are TGTGCCAGCTCACTCGGGACAGGGATACGCGAGCAGTACTTC. Protein product: CASSLGTGIREQYF.

This clonotype was observed a handful of times. The J gene is TRBJ2-1, the V gene TRBV6-4, with TRBD2 identical over 8 bases. The CDR3 sequence is 15 residues long. V shed 3 bases, J shed 0 bases, and the junction held 1 base outside the gene matches. The germline gives CDR1 MRHNA, CDR2 SNTAGT. The CDR3 loop is CASSEAGDSYNEQFF. As DNA, the CDR3 is TGTGCCAGCAGTGAAGCGGGGGACTCCTACAATGAGCAGTTCTTC.

This clonotype was found a few times. The chain employs TRBV7-9 and TRBJ2-1, with D hard to call. CDR3 length: 15 amino acids. The ends were cut back, 2 bases at V and 7 bases at J, with 15 bases in the middle. CDR1 SEHNR and CDR2 FQNEAQ come from the germline V gene (reference sequence). CDR3 amino acids: CASSLTGPQTNEQFF. The DNA for the CDR3 is TGTGCCAGCAGCTTAACCGGACCACAGACGAATGAGCAGTTCTTC.

V and J are TRBV28 and TRBJ2-5; 8 bases align to TRBD1. CDR3 size: 16 residues. In germline, CDR1 is MDHEN, CDR2 SYDVKM. J lost 7 bases, V lost 6 bases, and 16 bases had no gene match. The CDR3 region has the DNA TGTGCCAGCAGCCTCCCTCGACAGGGGCTCATGGGGACCCAGTACTTC. Translated, it gives CASSLPRQGLMGTQYF.

The table lists this clonotype with a few counts. The J gene is TRBJ1-6, the V gene TRBV18; the D gene is possibly TRBD1 (6 bases). Germline V gene data show CDR1 as KGHSH and CDR2 as LQKENI. V was pared by 5 bases and J by 5 bases, with 10 bases between. The CDR3 loop spans 14 amino acids. CDR3 in amino acids: CASSVDRHNSPLHF. The CDR3 region has the DNA TGTGCCAGCTCAGTGGACAGACATAATTCACCCCTCCACTTT.

The chain links TRBV29-1 to TRBJ2-3; a possible D gene is TRBD2 (5 bases). The V gene's germline CDR1 is SQVTM and CDR2 ANQGSEA. Trimming stripped 5 bases from V and 6 bases from J, with 6 bases between. The CDR3 loop spans 10 amino acids. DNA for the CDR3: TGCAGCGTTATAGCGGATACGCAGTATTTT. Translation gives CSVIADTQYF.

Regarding this clonotype: A much larger clonotype is one base distant, so this may be a read error. The V call is TRBV10-3, the J call TRBJ2-7; no clear D. The DNA end favors TRBJ2-5, so the J call may be wrong. There are 13 residues in the CDR3. CDR1 is ENHRY, CDR2 SYGVKD, per germline. This CDR3 is CAISGPIRETQYF. In DNA, the CDR3 is TGTGCCATCAGTGGGCCGATTCGGGAGACCCAGTACTTC.

The chain is built from TRBV20-1 and TRBJ1-1; possible D gene TRBD1, 5 bases. This CDR3 region has 12 residues. CDR1 and CDR2 from the germline V gene are DFQATT and SNEGSKA (reference sequence). The V end was cut by 4 bases, the J end by 10 bases, with 16 bases between. The CDR3 loop reads CSAIFLRGGAFF. CDR3 nucleotide sequence: TGCAGTGCTATTTTTCTCCGGGGGGGAGCTTTCTTT.

The chain links TRBV10-3 to TRBJ2-3; maybe TRBD1 (5 bases). V lost 6 bases to trimming and J lost 5 bases, with 9 bases between them. Germline CDR1 is ENHRY and CDR2 is SYGVKD. CDR3 length equals 12 residues. This chain's CDR3 is CAIRDIGDTQYF. For the CDR3, the DNA is TGTGCCATCAGGGACATCGGAGATACGCAGTATTTT.

This chain uses TRBV4-3 with TRBJ1-4; D gene uncertain. CDR3 length: 15 residues. Trimming removed 0 bases at V and 0 bases at J, with 5 bases between. Germline CDR1 reads LGHNA; CDR2 reads YSLEER. The CDR3 bases are TGCGCCAGCAGCCAAGAGAGCGCAACTAATGAAAAACTGTTTTTT. It translates to CASSQESATNEKLFF.

The CDR3 protein is CASLPPGPNTGELFF. CDR3 bases: TGTGCCAGCTTGCCCCCCGGACCGAACACCGGGGAGCTGTTTTTT. This chain links TRBV6-2 or TRBV6-3 with TRBJ2-2, with D unclear. The CDR3 sequence is 15 residues long. V was trimmed by 8 bases and J by 0 bases, leaving 13 bases between them. CDR1 and CDR2 (germline): MNHEY, SVGEGT.

The chain joins TRBV2 to TRBJ1-2, with a possible D match to TRBD1 (6 bases). Trimming took 2 bases from V and 3 from J, leaving 10 bases between them. CDR3 size: 14 residues. Germline V gene data show CDR1 as SNHLY and CDR2 as FYNNEI. CDR3 protein: CASSELGGDYGYTF. DNA of the CDR3: TGTGCCAGCAGTGAATTAGGGGGGGACTATGGCTACACCTTC.